The 20 T cell receptor beta chains listed next were all sequenced from one sample in a study of T cell clonality in common variable immunodeficiency. Method: immunoSEQ multiplex PCR; TCRdb's copy keeps in-frame clones and lacks some. Recorded here are approximately 30,000 clones, none singletons. Their recognized antigens are unknown. Study-wide results and limits: In common variable immunodeficiency, TCR beta chains reportedly carried fewer deletions and N-nucleotide insertions.

Sequencing was carried out using peripheral blood mononuclear cells. The receptors come from a human donor with common variable immunodeficiency.

This clone appeared a few times. Coverage ceases 3 residues before the CDR3 finishes, and the germline J gene fills in the end. The chain couples TRBV19 to TRBJ2-5, with D perhaps matching TRBD2 (6 bases). Looked up from germline, CDR1 is LNHDA and CDR2 is SQIVND (reference sequence). V was cut by 2 bases and J by 6 bases, with 19 bases left in between. The CDR3 covers 16 residues. This CDR3 is CASSIQTTTSNKTQYF. The covered CDR3 bases are TGTGCCAGTAGTATACAGACTACCACTAGCAATAAGACC.

This clone was counted many times. From the germline J gene comes the end of the CDR3, since the read stops 3 residues before it. V and J are TRBV20-1 and TRBJ1-5; tentatively, D is TRBD1 (5 bases). Per the germline V gene, CDR1 is DFQATT and CDR2 is SNEGSKA (reference sequence). This CDR3 comprises 15 residues. Trimming cost V 5 bases and J 6 bases, with 20 bases left between them. CDR3 bases read: TGCAGTGCTTTTCCCACCGGGCAGGGCGGTCAGCCC. Translation: CSAFPTGQGGQP. The whole CDR3 protein is CSAFPTGQGGQPQHF.

This clone was seen repeatedly, ten times or more. The part of the CDR3 DNA that was read is TGTGCCTGGAGGGGACAGGGATCTGGGGCCAACGTC. This encodes CAWRGQGSGANV. The whole CDR3 is CAWRGQGSGANVLTF. The V gene is TRBV30, the J gene TRBJ2-6; the match to TRBD1 covers 9 bases. From the germline J gene comes the end of the CDR3, since the read stops 3 residues before it. CDR1 is GTSNPN, CDR2 SVGIG, per germline (reference sequence). V lost 3 bases, J lost 1 base, and 1 base stayed unmatched. CDR3 length: 15 residues.

On this clone: The read is 3 residues too short to cover the CDR3 end, so that end is filled in from the germline J gene. The chain joins TRBV7-3 to TRBJ2-7, with TRBD1 identical over 8 bases. V dropped 2 bases and J dropped 6; count of bases not matched to a gene: 9. CDR1 and CDR2 (germline): SGHTA, FQGTGA. This CDR3 has 15 residues. CDR3 DNA, as far as it was read: TGTGCCAGCAGCTTAGGTAGGCAGGGGGCGTCCGAG. Protein sequence: CASSLGRQGASE. The whole CDR3 is CASSLGRQGASEQYF.

In its sample, this clone was seen many times. The read gets to within 3 residues of the CDR3 end, and the germline J gene fills in the rest. The rearrangement joins TRBV7-2 to TRBJ1-4; no reliable D call. This CDR3 is 14 amino acids long. Deletions cut 3 bases from V and 8 bases from J, with 13 bases between. Germline CDR1 SGHTA, CDR2 FQGNSA. The CDR3 region is CASSFDTQVEKLFF. The CDR3 DNA, read in part, is TGTGCCAGCAGCTTCGACACGCAGGTGGAAAAA.

CDR3 DNA, as far as it was read: TGTGCCAGCAGCCAGGACAGGGGCTTTGAA. Encoded protein: CASSQDRGFE. The CDR3 as a whole reads CASSQDRGFEAFF. The rearrangement joins TRBV2 to TRBJ1-1; 9 bases align to TRBD1. Sequencing ends 3 residues short of the CDR3 end; the germline J gene provides the rest. V lost 6 bases to trimming and J lost 7 bases; unmatched junction nucleotides: 6. From germline, CDR1 is SNHLY and CDR2 FYNNEI. This CDR3 has 13 residues.

This clone came up a few times. The CDR3 end falls 3 residues outside the read, so it is completed with the germline J gene. J is TRBJ2-7 and V is TRBV7-2; D is perhaps TRBD1 (5 bases). Between the trimmed V and J ends, which lost 2 bases and 6 bases, there was a span of 8 bases. Germline V gene sequence: CDR1 SGHTA, CDR2 FQGNSA. The CDR3 is 12 residues long. Incomplete CDR3 DNA: TGTGCCAGCAGCTTACAGGGATTCGAG. This gives the protein CASSLQGFE. The whole CDR3 protein is CASSLQGFEQYF.

This clone was detected only a few times. The read halts 3 residues ahead of the CDR3 end, with the missing end drawn from the germline J gene. This chain links TRBV19 with TRBJ1-2; the match to TRBD1 covers 10 bases. V was pared by 8 bases and J by 3 bases, with 3 bases of the junction left unmatched. This CDR3 has 13 residues. Germline assignment: CDR1 LNHDA and CDR2 SQIVND (reference sequence). The CDR3 is CASGQGVHYGYTF. CDR3 bases read: TGTGCCAGTGGACAGGGGGTCCACTATGGC. Using reference TRBV19 and TRBJ1-2 for the parts outside the CDR3, the full variable domain is DGGITQSPKYLFRKEGQNVTLSCEQNLNHDAMYWYRQDPGQGLRLIYYSQIVNDFQKGDIAEGYSVSREKKESFPLTVTSAQKNPTAFYLCASGQGVHYGYTFGSGTRLTVV.

Remarks on this clone: The sequenced fragment ends 3 residues before the CDR3 boundary, so the rest is inferred from the germline J gene. The chain uses TRBV2 and TRBJ1-1; tentatively, D is TRBD1 (6 bases). Looked up from germline, CDR1 is SNHLY and CDR2 is FYNNEI. The CDR3 is 17 residues long. CDR3 region: CASSGRHETTGIVRAFF. CDR3 DNA, as far as it was read: TGTGCCAGCAGTGGCCGCCACGAAACTACAGGGATCGTCCGG.

This clone was detected ten times or more. Coverage ceases 3 residues before the CDR3 finishes, and the germline J gene fills in the end. The chain employs TRBV19 and TRBJ1-5; D is possibly TRBD1 (6 bases). The CDR3 sequence is 13 residues long. The germline gives CDR1 LNHDA, CDR2 SQIVND (reference sequence). Deletions cut 5 bases from V and 7 bases from J, with 12 bases between. The CDR3 sequence: CASSSEGGQPQHF. CDR3 bases read: TGTGCCAGTAGTTCTGAGGGGGGGCAGCCC. The entire variable domain, with the rest obtained from reference TRBV19 and TRBJ1-5, is as follows: DGGITQSPKYLFRKEGQNVTLSCEQNLNHDAMYWYRQDPGQGLRLIYYSQIVNDFQKGDIAEGYSVSREKKESFPLTVTSAQKNPTAFYLCASSSEGGQPQHFGDGTRLSIL.

This clone was found many times. The read falls 3 residues short of the CDR3 end, and the missing part is taken from the germline J gene. The chain is built from TRBV9 and TRBJ1-6; tentative D call: TRBD1 (5 bases). The germline CDR1 and CDR2 sequences are SGDLS and YYNGEE. The CDR3 is made up of 14 amino acids. V was pared by 5 bases and J by 10 bases, with 16 bases between. CDR3 sequence: CASSVSGVRSPLHF. Incomplete CDR3 DNA: TGTGCCAGCAGTGTTTCGGGGGTGCGATCACCC.

This clone was seen repeatedly, ten times or more. The read stops 3 residues short of the end of the CDR3; the missing end is completed from the germline J gene. V usage is TRBV11-1 and J usage is TRBJ1-4; D call uncertain. The germline V and J ends were trimmed by 1 base and 6 bases, with 6 bases remaining between them. The CDR3 is 13 residues long. Germline V gene lookup returns CDR1 SGHAT and CDR2 FQDESV (reference sequence). CDR3 bases read: TGTGCCAGCAGCTTAGACGGGGATGAAAAA. Its protein product is CASSLDGDEK. The whole CDR3 region reads CASSLDGDEKLFF.

At least ten counts were recorded for this clone. The read ends 3 residues before the CDR3 terminus; that terminus is restored from the germline J gene. The chain carries TRBV5-1 and TRBJ2-7; a weak D match, TRBD2 (6 bases). The CDR3 spans 14 residues. V lost 4 bases, J lost 2 bases, and 13 bases lay in between. Germline CDR1 and CDR2: SGHRS and YFSETQ. The CDR3 region is CASSPEGPPYEQYF. The CDR3 DNA, read in part, is TGCGCCAGCAGCCCGGAGGGGCCCCCCTACGAG. Full variable domain (outside the CDR3, taken from reference TRBV5-1 and TRBJ2-7): KAGVTQTPRYLIKTRGQQVTLSCSPISGHRSVSWYQQTPGQGLQFLFEYFSETQRNKGNFPGRFSGRQFSNSRSEMNVSTLELGDSALYLCASSPEGPPYEQYFGPGTRLTVT.

Note on this clone: A much larger clone differs by one base, so this may be a read error. Different DNA sequences within this sample yield the same CDR3. CDR3 DNA (partial): TGTGCCAGCAATGTCGCGACGAGCGGTTCCTACGAG. Residues: CASNVATSGSYE. The whole CDR3 sequence reads CASNVATSGSYEQYF. The chain joins TRBV6-2 or TRBV6-3 to TRBJ2-7; D perhaps matches TRBD2 (5 bases). Read data end 3 residues before the CDR3 end; the end is taken from the germline J gene. Trimming took 7 bases from V and 1 from J, leaving 17 bases between them. The CDR3 extends over 15 amino acids. The V gene's germline CDR1 is MNHEY and CDR2 SVGEGT.

This clone is labeled medium-sized. With the read ending 3 residues before the CDR3 end, the germline J gene is used to fill in that end. The chain links TRBV2 to TRBJ1-5, with 7 bases identical to TRBD1. CDR1 and CDR2 (germline): SNHLY, FYNNEI. The CDR3 loop spans 14 amino acids. V shed 4 bases and J 1 base; nucleotides not matched to a gene: 1. The CDR3 is CASSGDSSNQPQHF. The covered CDR3 bases are TGTGCCAGCAGTGGGGACAGCAGCAATCAGCCC.

This clone was seen more than once but under ten times. Read sequence stops 3 residues before the CDR3 end, and the germline J gene provides the missing end. The chain has TRBV6-4 and TRBJ2-5; 11 bases agree with TRBD2. Germline-derived CDR1 and CDR2 are MRHNA and SNTAGT. CDR3 length: 13 residues. The V and J ends lost 6 bases and 5 bases, in that order; junction bases with no gene match: 2. CDR3 amino acids: CASRGLAVETQYF. Partial CDR3 DNA: TGTGCCAGCAGGGGACTAGCGGTGGAGACC.

A remark on this clone: Sequencing ends 3 residues short of the CDR3 end; the germline J gene provides the rest. The chain employs TRBV7-2 and TRBJ2-7; 13 bases match TRBD2. The junction had 6 bases not matched to a gene; V was cut back by 7 bases and J by 3 bases. The CDR3 totals 15 residues. Germline CDR1 and CDR2: SGHTA and FQGNSA. The CDR3 sequence: CASTVGLAGVYEQYF. Incomplete CDR3 DNA: TGTGCCAGCACCGTAGGACTAGCGGGAGTCTACGAG.

On this clone: The observed sequence ends 3 residues before the CDR3 terminus, with the missing tail filled in from the germline J gene. The V and J genes are TRBV19 and TRBJ1-1; no clear D gene. The CDR3 has 10 residues. V was trimmed by 6 bases and J by 5 bases, leaving 4 bases between them. Germline assignment: CDR1 LNHDA and CDR2 SQIVND (reference sequence). CDR3 amino acids: CASSRTEAFF. The DNA read from the CDR3 is TGTGCCAGTAGCAGGACTGAA. Filled out from reference TRBV19 and TRBJ1-1, the complete variable domain reads DGGITQSPKYLFRKEGQNVTLSCEQNLNHDAMYWYRQDPGQGLRLIYYSQIVNDFQKGDIAEGYSVSREKKESFPLTVTSAQKNPTAFYLCASSRTEAFFGQGTRLTVV.

With respect to this clone: The sequence runs out 3 residues before the end of the CDR3; the remainder is reconstructed from the germline J gene. This chain uses TRBV19 with TRBJ2-7, with 7 positions matching TRBD1. The CDR3 spans 13 residues. Looked up from germline, CDR1 is LNHDA and CDR2 is SQIVND (reference sequence). The J segment lost 2 bases and the V segment lost 7 bases, leaving 5 bases of the junction unmatched. The covered CDR3 bases are TGTGCCAGTACCGAACAGGGGACCTACGAG. This encodes CASTEQGTYE. The full CDR3 is CASTEQGTYEQYF.

This clone was detected ten times or more. The read ends 3 residues shy of where the CDR3 ends; the end is completed using the germline J gene. The gene calls are TRBV7-6 and TRBJ2-1; D perhaps matches TRBD2 (6 bases). Germline V gene data show CDR1 as SGHVS and CDR2 as FNYEAQ. V lost 8 bases, J lost 8 bases, and 16 bases lay in between. This CDR3 comprises 13 residues. The sequenced CDR3 bases are TGTGCCAGCGCTGAATCTAGCGTTGATGAG. It encodes CASAESSVDE. The entire CDR3 protein reads CASAESSVDEQFF.